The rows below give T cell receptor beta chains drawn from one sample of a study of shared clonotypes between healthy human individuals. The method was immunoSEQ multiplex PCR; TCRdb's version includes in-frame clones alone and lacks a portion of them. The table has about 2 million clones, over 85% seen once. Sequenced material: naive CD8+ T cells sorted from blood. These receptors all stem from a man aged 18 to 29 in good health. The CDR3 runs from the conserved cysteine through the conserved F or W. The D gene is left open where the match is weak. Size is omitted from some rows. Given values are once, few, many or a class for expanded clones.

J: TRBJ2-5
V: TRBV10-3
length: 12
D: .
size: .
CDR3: CAISDRAETQYF
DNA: TGTGCCATCAGTGACAGGGCGGAGACCCAGTACTTC

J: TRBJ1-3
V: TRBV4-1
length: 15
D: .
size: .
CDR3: CASSQSPATGNTIYF
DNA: TGCGCCAGCAGCCAATCCCCGGCAACGGGAAACACCATATATTTT

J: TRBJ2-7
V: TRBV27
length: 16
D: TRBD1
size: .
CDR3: CASSFASGQGTHEQYF
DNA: TGTGCCAGCAGTTTCGCCTCGGGACAGGGGACCCACGAGCAGTACTTC

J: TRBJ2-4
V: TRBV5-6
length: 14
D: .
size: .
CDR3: CASSPLGEENIQYF
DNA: TGTGCCAGCAGCCCGCTGGGGGAAGAAAACATTCAGTACTTC

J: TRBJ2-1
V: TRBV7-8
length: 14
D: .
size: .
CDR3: CASSLDASYNEQFF
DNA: TGTGCCAGCAGCTTAGACGCGTCCTACAATGAGCAGTTCTTC

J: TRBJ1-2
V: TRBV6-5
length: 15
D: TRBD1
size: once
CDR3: CASTAGQGSNYGYTF
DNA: TGTGCCAGCACCGCGGGACAGGGGTCTAACTATGGCTACACCTTC

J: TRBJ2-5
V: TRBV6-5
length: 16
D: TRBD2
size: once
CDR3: CASSYPDGGGKETQYF
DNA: TGTGCCAGCAGTTACCCGGACGGGGGGGGAAAAGAGACCCAGTACTTC

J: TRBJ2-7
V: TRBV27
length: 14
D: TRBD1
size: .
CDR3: CASSLWDSTYEQYF
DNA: TGTGCCAGCAGTTTATGGGACAGCACCTACGAGCAGTACTTC

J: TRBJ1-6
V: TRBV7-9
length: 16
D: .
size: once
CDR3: CASSKYEGPRDSPLHF
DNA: TGTGCCAGCAGCAAATACGAGGGACCGAGGGATTCACCCCTCCACTTT

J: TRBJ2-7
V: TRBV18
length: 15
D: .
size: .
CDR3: CASSPMTTLTYEQYF
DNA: TGTGCCAGCTCACCAATGACGACGCTTACCTACGAGCAGTACTTC

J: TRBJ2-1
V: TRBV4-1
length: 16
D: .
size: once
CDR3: CASSYRAVRSYNEQFF
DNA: TGCGCCAGCAGCTATCGTGCGGTTAGGTCCTACAATGAGCAGTTCTTC

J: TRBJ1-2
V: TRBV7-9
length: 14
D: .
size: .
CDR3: CASNVAEYAYDYTF
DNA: TGTGCCAGCAATGTGGCAGAGTACGCTTACGACTACACCTTC

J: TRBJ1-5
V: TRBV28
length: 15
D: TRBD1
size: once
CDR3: CASRRTGDSNQPQHF
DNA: TGTGCCAGCAGGCGGACAGGGGATAGCAATCAGCCCCAGCATTTT

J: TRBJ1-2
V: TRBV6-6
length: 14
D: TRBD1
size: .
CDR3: CASSPRQGDYGYTF
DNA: TGTGCCAGCAGTCCCAGACAGGGGGACTATGGCTACACCTTC

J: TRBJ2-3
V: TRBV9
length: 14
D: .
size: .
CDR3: CASSVAGATDTQYF
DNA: TGTGCCAGCAGCGTAGCGGGAGCCACAGATACGCAGTATTTT

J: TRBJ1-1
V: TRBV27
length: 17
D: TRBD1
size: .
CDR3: CASSLFIGTGGNTEAFF
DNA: TGTGCCAGCAGTTTATTTATCGGGACAGGGGGTAACACTGAAGCTTTCTTT

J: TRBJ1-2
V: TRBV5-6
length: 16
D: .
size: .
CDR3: CASSLGPAGWDYGYTF
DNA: TGTGCCAGCAGCTTGGGTCCGGCAGGATGGGACTATGGCTACACCTTC

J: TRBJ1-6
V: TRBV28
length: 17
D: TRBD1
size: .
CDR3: CASSLTSGTGRNSPLHF
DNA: TGTGCCAGCAGTCTTACCTCCGGGACAGGGAGGAACTCACCCCTCCACTTT

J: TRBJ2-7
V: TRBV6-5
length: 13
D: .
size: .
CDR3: CASSYSRGTEQYF
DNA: TGTGCCAGCAGTTACTCGAGGGGGACCGAGCAGTACTTC

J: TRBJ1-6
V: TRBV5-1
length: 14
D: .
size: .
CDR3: CASSAAWTNSPLHF
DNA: TGCGCCAGCAGCGCGGCTTGGACTAATTCACCCCTCCACTTT

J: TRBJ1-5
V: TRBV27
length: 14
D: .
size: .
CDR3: CASRGVLSNQPQHF
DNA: TGTGCCAGCAGGGGGGTCCTTAGCAATCAGCCCCAGCATTTT

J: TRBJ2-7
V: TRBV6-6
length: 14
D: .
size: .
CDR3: CASSYSPEGYEQYF
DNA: TGTGCCAGCAGTTACTCGCCCGAAGGCTACGAGCAGTACTTC

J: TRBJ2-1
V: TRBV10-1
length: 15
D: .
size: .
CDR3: CASSPGHSSYNEQFF
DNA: TGCGCCAGCAGCCCAGGCCATAGCTCCTACAATGAGCAGTTCTTC

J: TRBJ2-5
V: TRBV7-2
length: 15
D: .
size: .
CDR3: CASSLGGGTGETQYF
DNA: TGTGCCAGCAGCTTAGGGGGTGGGACCGGGGAGACCCAGTACTTC

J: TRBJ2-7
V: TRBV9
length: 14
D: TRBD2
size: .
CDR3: CASSASGANYEQYF
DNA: TGTGCCAGCAGCGCAAGCGGGGCGAACTACGAGCAGTACTTC

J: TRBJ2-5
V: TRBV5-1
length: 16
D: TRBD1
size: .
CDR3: CASSLEWTGGGETQYF
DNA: TGCGCCAGCAGCTTGGAATGGACAGGGGGCGGAGAGACCCAGTACTTC

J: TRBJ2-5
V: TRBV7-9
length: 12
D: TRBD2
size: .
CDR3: CASVGGEETQYF
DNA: TGTGCCAGCGTGGGAGGGGAAGAGACCCAGTACTTC

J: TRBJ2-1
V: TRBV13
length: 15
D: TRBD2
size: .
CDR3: CASSLGKLAGNEQFF
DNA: TGTGCCAGCAGCTTAGGAAAACTAGCGGGGAATGAGCAGTTCTTC

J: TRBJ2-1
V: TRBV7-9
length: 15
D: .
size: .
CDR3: CASSLSEGSYNEQFF
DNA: TGTGCCAGCAGCCTTAGCGAAGGCTCCTACAATGAGCAGTTCTTC

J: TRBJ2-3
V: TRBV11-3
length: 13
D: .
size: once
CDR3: CASSFLLAGTQYF
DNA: TGTGCCAGCAGCTTCCTTCTAGCTGGTACGCAGTATTTT

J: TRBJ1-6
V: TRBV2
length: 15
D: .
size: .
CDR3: CASSEATGHVGALHF
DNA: TGTGCCAGCAGTGAAGCTACCGGCCATGTAGGGGCCCTCCACTTT

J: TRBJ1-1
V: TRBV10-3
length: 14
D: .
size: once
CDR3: CAISEGGRITEAFF
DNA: TGTGCCATCAGTGAGGGGGGGCGCATCACTGAAGCTTTCTTT

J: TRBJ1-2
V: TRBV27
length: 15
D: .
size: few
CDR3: CASPSAGPPIWGYTF
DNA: TGTGCCAGCCCATCGGCGGGGCCGCCTATATGGGGCTACACCTTC

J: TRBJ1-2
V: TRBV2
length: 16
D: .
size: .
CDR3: CASSHPGLLKPYGYTF
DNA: TGTGCCAGCAGTCACCCGGGCCTATTAAAGCCCTATGGCTACACCTTC

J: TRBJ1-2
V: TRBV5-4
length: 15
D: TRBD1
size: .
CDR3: CASSVWTGDHHGYTF
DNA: TGTGCCAGCAGCGTTTGGACAGGCGACCATCATGGCTACACCTTC

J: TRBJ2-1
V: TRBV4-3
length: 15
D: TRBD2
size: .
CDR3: CASSQDPSGYNEQFF
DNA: TGCGCCAGCAGCCAGGATCCTAGCGGGTACAATGAGCAGTTCTTC

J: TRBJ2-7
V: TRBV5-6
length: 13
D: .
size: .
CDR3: CASSLEGSYEQYF
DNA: TGTGCCAGCAGCCTCGAGGGCTCCTACGAGCAGTACTTC

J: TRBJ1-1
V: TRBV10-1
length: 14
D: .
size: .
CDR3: CASTPPIGNTEAFF
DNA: TGCGCCAGCACCCCCCCGATTGGGAACACTGAAGCTTTCTTT

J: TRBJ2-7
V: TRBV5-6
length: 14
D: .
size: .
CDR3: CASSLAGAIYEQYF
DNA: TGTGCCAGCAGCTTGGCAGGGGCCATCTACGAGCAGTACTTC

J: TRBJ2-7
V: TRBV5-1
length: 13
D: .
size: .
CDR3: CASSLEQNYEQYF
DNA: TGCGCCAGCAGCTTGGAACAAAACTACGAGCAGTACTTC

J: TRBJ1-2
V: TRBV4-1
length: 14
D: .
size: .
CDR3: CASSQDQANYGYTF
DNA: TGCGCCAGCAGCCAAGACCAGGCTAACTATGGCTACACCTTC

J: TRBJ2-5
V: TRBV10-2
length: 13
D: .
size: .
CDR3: CASSRDGQETQYF
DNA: TGCGCCAGCAGCAGGGACGGCCAAGAGACCCAGTACTTC

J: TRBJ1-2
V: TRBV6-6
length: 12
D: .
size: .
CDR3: CASTIANYGYTF
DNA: TGTGCCAGCACGATAGCTAACTATGGCTACACCTTC

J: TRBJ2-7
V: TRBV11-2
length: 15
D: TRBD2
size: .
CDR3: CASSVGEGLDYEQYF
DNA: TGTGCCAGCAGCGTGGGGGAGGGACTAGACTACGAGCAGTACTTC

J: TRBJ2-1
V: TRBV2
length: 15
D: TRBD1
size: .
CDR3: CASSRDRGSYNEQFF
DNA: TGTGCCAGCAGTAGGGACAGGGGGTCCTACAATGAGCAGTTCTTC

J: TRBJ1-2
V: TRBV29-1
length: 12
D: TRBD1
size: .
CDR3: CSVIQGYCGYTF
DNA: TGCAGCGTTATACAGGGGTACTGTGGCTACACCTTC